This T cell receptor (beta chain) was profiled in a study of T cell repertoires in cytomegalovirus infection. Using its own MiXCR run on the reads, TCRdb lists one record per CDR3 protein. The sample contains nearly 650,000 distinct CDR3 sequences, more than 20% of which appear only once. V lost 3 bases and J lost 2; bases outside the gene matches: 4. The CDR3 is 15 residues long. Germline V gene lookup returns CDR1 SGDLS and CDR2 YYNGEE. Source material: CD8+ T cells from PBMCs. V gene TRBV9 combines with J gene TRBJ2-1, with 8 bases matching TRBD2. This sequence was found in a human donor in good health (CMV status not recorded). Some clones in this sample may be carry-over from other donors' samples. This CDR3 is CASSARGGPYNEQFF. In DNA form, the CDR3 reads TGTGCCAGCAGCGCCCGGGGGGGCCCCTACAATGAGCAGTTCTTC.